This T cell receptor (beta chain) was retrieved from a study of blood T cell repertoires in COVID-19. CDR1 and CDR2 from the germline V gene are SGHVS and FQNEAQ. The CDR3 length is 13 residues. V was pared by 4 bases and J by 8 bases, with 14 bases between. Only in-frame clones appear in the TCRdb table, and some are missing; sequencing was by immunoSEQ multiplex PCR. The top ten clones hold more than 7.5% of a sample with roughly 49,000 clones, more than 85% of them seen once. This clone has a single count. Material: peripheral blood. This TCR was recovered from a woman aged 80 or over with acute or convalescent COVID-19. This chain links TRBV7-8 with TRBJ1-2, with a weak D call TRBD1 (6 bases). The CDR3 nucleotides read TGTGCCAGCAGCTCCACAGGGATTCTCGGCTACACCTTC. It encodes CASSSTGILGYTF.